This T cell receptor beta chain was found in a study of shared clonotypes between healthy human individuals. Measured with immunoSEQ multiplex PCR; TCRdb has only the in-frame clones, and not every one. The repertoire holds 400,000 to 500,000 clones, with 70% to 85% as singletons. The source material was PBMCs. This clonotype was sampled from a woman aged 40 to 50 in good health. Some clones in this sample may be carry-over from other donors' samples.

CDR3 sequence reads: CASSARGAGANVLTF. The CDR3 DNA follows: TGTGCCAGCAGTGCCCGCGGGGCTGGGGCCAACGTCCTGACTTTC. The chain carries TRBV6-1 and TRBJ2-6; a possible D gene is TRBD2 (6 bases). V shed 4 bases and J shed 2 bases, with 9 bases lying between them. This CDR3 is 15 amino acids long. From germline, CDR1 is MNHNS and CDR2 SASEGT.